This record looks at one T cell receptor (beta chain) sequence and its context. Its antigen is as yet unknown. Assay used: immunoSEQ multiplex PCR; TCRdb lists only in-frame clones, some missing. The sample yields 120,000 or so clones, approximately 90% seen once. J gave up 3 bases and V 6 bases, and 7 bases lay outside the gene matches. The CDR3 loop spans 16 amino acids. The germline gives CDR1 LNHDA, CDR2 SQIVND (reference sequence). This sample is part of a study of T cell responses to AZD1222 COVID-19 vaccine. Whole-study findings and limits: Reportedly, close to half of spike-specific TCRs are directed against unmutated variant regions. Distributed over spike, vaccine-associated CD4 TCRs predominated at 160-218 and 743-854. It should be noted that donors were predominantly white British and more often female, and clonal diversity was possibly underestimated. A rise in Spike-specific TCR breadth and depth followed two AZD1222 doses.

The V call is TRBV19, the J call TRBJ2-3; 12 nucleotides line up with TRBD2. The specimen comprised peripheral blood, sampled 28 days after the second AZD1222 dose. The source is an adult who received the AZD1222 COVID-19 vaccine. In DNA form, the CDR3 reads TGTGCCAGTAGCACGGGACTAGCGGGTGGGACAGATACGCAGTATTTT. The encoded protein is CASSTGLAGGTDTQYF.